The present T cell receptor beta chain was sequenced within a study of control samples from healthy donors and cancer patients. TCRdb keeps only in-frame clones here, not all; method: immunoSEQ multiplex PCR. The profile covers some 150,000 clones, with less than 95% appearing a single time and 12% to 15% taken by the ten largest. Per the germline V gene, CDR1 is GTSNPN and CDR2 is SVGIG (reference sequence). The length of the CDR3 is 15 residues. Trimming at V came to 0 bases and at J to 3 bases, leaving 5 bases not matched to a gene. The chain joins TRBV30 to TRBJ2-7; 10 bases fit TRBD1. Sequencing input: PBMCs. The clonotype comes from a man aged 60 to 69 with colorectal cancer. For the CDR3, the DNA is TGTGCCTGGAGTGTCCGGACAGGGGGTGTCTACGAGCAGTACTTC. This codes for CAWSVRTGGVYEQYF.